One sample yielded the 22 T cell receptor beta chains listed below, sequenced in a study of beta chain features in type 1 diabetes. What was sequenced were expressed TCRB transcripts, since all of the isolated RNA had been reverse transcribed. Only in-frame clones appear in the TCRdb table, and some are missing; sequencing was by immunoSEQ multiplex PCR. The data contain under 250,000 clones, 14% of them singletons. The specimen sequenced was naive CD4+ T cells from blood. Source of these receptors: a woman aged 40 to 50 in good health.

The chain is built from TRBV7-9 and TRBJ1-5; D might be TRBD1 (6 bases). V lost 5 bases, J lost 5 bases, and 10 bases lay in between. CDR1 SEHNR and CDR2 FQNEAQ come from the germline V gene (reference sequence). The CDR3 spans 13 residues. The CDR3 coding sequence is TGTGCCAGCAGCCGGGACACAGATCAGCCCCAGCATTTT. It yields the protein CASSRDTDQPQHF.

The rearrangement links TRBV9 to TRBJ1-6, with TRBD1 as a possible D gene (5 bases). The CDR3 has 15 residues. V was shortened by 4 bases and J by 7 bases, with 15 bases between the two germline ends. Germline assignment: CDR1 SGDLS and CDR2 YYNGEE. The CDR3 protein is CASSPRTGTNSPLHF. The CDR3 coding sequence is TGTGCCAGCAGCCCCCGAACAGGCACCAATTCACCCCTCCACTTT. Full variable domain (missing parts from reference TRBV9 and TRBJ1-6): DSGVTQTPKHLITATGQRVTLRCSPRSGDLSVYWYQQSLDQGLQFLIQYYNGEERAKGNILERFSAQQFPDLHSELNLSSLELGDSALYFCASSPRTGTNSPLHFGNGTRLTVT.

Only a few counts were recorded for this clone. The chain carries TRBV5-4 and TRBJ2-5; 12 bases agree with TRBD2. With V trimmed by 0 bases and J by 4 bases, 4 bases remained unmatched. From germline, CDR1 is SGHNT and CDR2 YYREEE (reference sequence). The length of the CDR3 is 16 residues. The CDR3 here is CASSLAPTSGGETQYF. The CDR3 bases are TGTGCCAGCAGCTTGGCCCCGACTAGCGGGGGAGAGACCCAGTACTTC.

This clone occurred a few times. In nucleotides, the CDR3 is TGTGCCACCAGCAGAGATCCAGGGGTTCAAGATACGCAGTATTTT. This translates into CATSRDPGVQDTQYF. This chain links TRBV15 with TRBJ2-3; perhaps TRBD1 as D (6 bases). Trimming left V 0 bases short and J 5 bases short, with 12 bases between. CDR3 length equals 15 residues. CDR1 is LNHNV, CDR2 YYDKDF, per germline (reference sequence).

This clone was detected a few times. The J gene is TRBJ1-2, the V gene TRBV27, with a weak D call TRBD1 (6 bases). CDR3 length: 14 residues. V shed 2 bases and J shed 7 bases, with 14 bases lying between them. Germline V lookup: CDR1 MNHEY, CDR2 SMNVEV (reference sequence). The CDR3 sequence: CASSLGTNRAGYTF. The CDR3 DNA reads TGTGCCAGCAGTTTAGGAACGAACAGGGCTGGCTACACCTTC.

This clone was observed a handful of times. The chain has TRBV6-6 and TRBJ1-1, with a possible D match to TRBD1 (6 bases). The CDR3 spans 13 residues. Germline loops: CDR1 MNHNY, CDR2 SVGAGI (reference sequence). V dropped 7 bases and J dropped 2 bases, with 11 bases sitting between them. CDR3 coding DNA: TGTGCCAGCATCGAACAGGGAAACACTGAAGCTTTCTTT. It translates to CASIEQGNTEAFF.

The chain employs TRBV13 and TRBJ1-1; D perhaps matches TRBD1 (6 bases). V lost 8 bases, J lost 10 bases, and 20 bases lay in between. Looked up from germline, CDR1 is PRHDT and CDR2 is FYEKMQ (reference sequence). The CDR3 spans 13 residues. CDR3 nucleotides: TGTGCCAGCTCCGGGTACGGGGGGCGGACAGCTTTCTTT. Its translation: CASSGYGGRTAFF.

V is TRBV5-4 and J is TRBJ1-6; 7 bases are a match to TRBD1. V shed 0 bases and J 4 bases; nucleotides not matched to a gene: 4. The CDR3 spans 16 residues. CDR1 is SGHNT, CDR2 YYREEE, per germline (reference sequence). The CDR3 DNA follows: TGTGCCAGCAGCTTGGCAGGGGACAGTTATAATTCACCCCTCCACTTT. Its translation is CASSLAGDSYNSPLHF.

The chain employs TRBV9 and TRBJ2-2; tentative D call: TRBD2 (6 bases). In germline, CDR1 is SGDLS, CDR2 YYNGEE. The CDR3 covers 16 residues. Trimming shortened V by 0 bases and J by 7 bases, and 16 bases separated the two germline ends. The CDR3 coding sequence is TGTGCCAGCAGCGTAGCGAGCGGGTACGGTAGCGGGGAGCTGTTTTTT. Amino acids: CASSVASGYGSGELFF.

This clone was seen just once. The J gene is TRBJ1-5, the V gene TRBV12-5, with D hard to call. The germline V gene has CDR1 LGHNT and CDR2 FRNRAP. V lost 4 bases and J lost 5, with 3 bases in between. The CDR3 has 11 residues. CDR3 in DNA: TGTGCTAGTGGTTCATATCAGCCCCAGCATTTT. Residues: CASGSYQPQHF.

The gene calls are TRBV7-2 and TRBJ2-5; 11 bases are shared with TRBD1. The V gene end was trimmed by 5 bases and the J gene end by 4 bases; junction bases not matched to a gene: 3. This CDR3 has 14 residues. Germline V CDR1 and CDR2: SGHTA, FQGNSA. The chain's CDR3 is CASSLDRGLETQYF. The DNA of the CDR3 is TGTGCCAGCAGCCTGGACAGGGGGCTAGAGACCCAGTACTTC.

This clone was counted a few times. The chain recombines TRBV7-8 with TRBJ2-1, with D possibly matching TRBD1 (5 bases). Trimming took off 1 base at V and 4 bases at J, with 11 bases between the two ends. The CDR3 contains 15 residues. The germline gives CDR1 SGHVS, CDR2 FQNEAQ. This chain's CDR3 is CASSLGRVGYNEQFF. The CDR3 coding sequence is TGTGCCAGCAGCTTAGGCAGGGTGGGTTACAATGAGCAGTTCTTC. Looking up the rest from reference TRBV7-8 and TRBJ2-1 gives the full variable domain: GAGVSQSPRYKVAKRGQDVALRCDPISGHVSLFWYQQALGQGPEFLTYFQNEAQLDKSGLPSDRFFAERPEGSVSTLKIQRTQQEDSAVYLCASSLGRVGYNEQFFGPGTRLTVL.

This clone occurred a few times. V and J are TRBV7-2 and TRBJ1-5; 7 nucleotides agree with TRBD1. In germline, CDR1 is SGHTA, CDR2 FQGNSA. V gave up 5 bases and J gave up 7 bases; unmatched junction bases: 8. This CDR3 comprises 14 residues. CDR3 sequence reads: CASSSRGGLQPQHF. The DNA for the CDR3 is TGTGCCAGCAGCAGCAGAGGGGGCTTACAGCCCCAGCATTTT.

V is TRBV9 and J is TRBJ2-3; no definite D call. CDR1 is SGDLS, CDR2 YYNGEE, per germline. Trimming took 1 base from V and 4 from J, leaving 10 bases between them. The CDR3 contains 14 residues. The CDR3 DNA is TGTGCCAGCAGCGTACAGGCCCCCCCAGATACGCAGTATTTT. It codes for CASSVQAPPDTQYF.

There are a few counts of this clone. The V call is TRBV5-6, the J call TRBJ2-1; D possibly corresponds to TRBD2 (6 bases). The ends were cut back, 4 bases at V and 5 bases at J, with 16 bases in the middle. Per the germline V gene, CDR1 is SGHDT and CDR2 is YYEEEE. The CDR3 covers 15 residues. In nucleotides, the CDR3 is TGTGCCAGCAGCCGCCGGGACTTCCCTAACAATGAGCAGTTCTTC. This translates into CASSRRDFPNNEQFF.

The rearrangement links TRBV4-1 to TRBJ2-7; D is ambiguous. CDR1 and CDR2 (germline): MGHRA, YSYEKL. The V end lost 4 bases, the J end lost 2 bases, and 12 bases lay between the germline ends. The CDR3 is 14 amino acids. The chain's CDR3 is CASSLSVQTYEQYF. CDR3 coding DNA: TGCGCCAGCAGCCTAAGCGTCCAAACCTACGAGCAGTACTTC.

This chain joins TRBV28 and TRBJ2-7, with 10 bases lining up with TRBD1. In germline, CDR1 is MDHEN, CDR2 SYDVKM. With V trimmed by 3 bases and J by 1 base, 3 bases remained unmatched. This CDR3 has 15 amino acids. In DNA, the CDR3 is TGTGCCAGCAGTTTGGGGGGACAGGGGTCCTACGAGCAGTACTTC. Protein: CASSLGGQGSYEQYF.

V is TRBV4-1 and J is TRBJ1-6; 7 bases agree with TRBD1. The CDR3 is 15 residues long. The V and J ends lost 1 base and 7 bases, in that order; junction bases with no gene match: 4. The germline gives CDR1 MGHRA, CDR2 YSYEKL. CDR3 coding DNA: TGCGCCAGCAGCCAAGTTAGGGGGCCCAATTCACCCCTCCACTTT. Encoded protein: CASSQVRGPNSPLHF.

This chain connects TRBV11-2 to TRBJ2-5; D is unresolved. The germline V gene has CDR1 SGHAT and CDR2 FQNNGV. Trimming took 8 bases from V and 5 from J, leaving 9 bases between them. This CDR3 spans 11 amino acids. In DNA form, the CDR3 reads TGTGCCAGCGCAAGTCGGGAGACCCAGTACTTC. Translation gives CASASRETQYF.

This clone has more than one count but fewer than ten. The CDR3 spells CASSHQQGIRPGELFF. The CDR3, as DNA: TGTGCCAGCAGCCATCAACAGGGGATACGCCCCGGGGAGCTGTTTTTT. The chain carries TRBV7-2 and TRBJ2-2; 7 bases align to TRBD1. V was clipped by 5 bases and J by 6 bases; unmatched bases: 12. The germline V gene encodes CDR1 SGHTA and CDR2 FQGNSA. The CDR3 contains 16 residues. The variable domain in full, completed from reference TRBV7-2 and TRBJ2-2, reads GAGVSQSPSNKVTEKGKDVELRCDPISGHTALYWYRQSLGQGLEFLIYFQGNSAPDKSGLPSDRFSAERTGGSVSTLTIQRTQQEDSAVYLCASSHQQGIRPGELFFGEGSRLTVL.

The chain carries TRBV5-1 and TRBJ2-1, with unresolved D. V was pared by 0 bases and J by 7 bases, with 11 bases between. The germline V gene has CDR1 SGHRS and CDR2 YFSETQ. The CDR3 extends over 14 amino acids. DNA of the CDR3: TGCGCCAGCAGCTTGGAAACAACAGAAAATGAGCAGTTCTTC. Its translation: CASSLETTENEQFF.

This chain joins TRBV2 and TRBJ2-3; D is perhaps TRBD2 (5 bases). The CDR3 runs to 14 residues. Per germline, CDR1 SNHLY and CDR2 FYNNEI. The V gene lost 11 bases and the J gene lost 0 bases, with 15 bases spanning the gap. The DNA of the CDR3 is TGTGCCGGGTACGACGGGGAAAGCACAGATACGCAGTATTTT. Residues: CAGYDGESTDTQYF.